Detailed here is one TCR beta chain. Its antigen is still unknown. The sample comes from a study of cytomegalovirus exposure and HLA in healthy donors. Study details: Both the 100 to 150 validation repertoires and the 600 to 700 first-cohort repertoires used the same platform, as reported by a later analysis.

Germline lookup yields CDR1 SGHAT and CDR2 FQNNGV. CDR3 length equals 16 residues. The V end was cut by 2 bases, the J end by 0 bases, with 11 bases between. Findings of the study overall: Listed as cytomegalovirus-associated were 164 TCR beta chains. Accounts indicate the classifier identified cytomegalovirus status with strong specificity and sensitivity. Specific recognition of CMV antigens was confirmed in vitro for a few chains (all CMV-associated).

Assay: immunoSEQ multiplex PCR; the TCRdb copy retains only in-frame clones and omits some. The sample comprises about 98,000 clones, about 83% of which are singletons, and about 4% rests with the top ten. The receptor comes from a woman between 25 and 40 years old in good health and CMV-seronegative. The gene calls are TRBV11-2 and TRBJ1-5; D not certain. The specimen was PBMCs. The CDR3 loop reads CASSLSGRGSNQPQHF. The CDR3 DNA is TGTGCCAGCAGCTTAAGTGGTCGGGGTAGCAATCAGCCCCAGCATTTT.